This T cell receptor beta chain appears in the sequencing data of a study of blood T cell repertoires in COVID-19 (dated by TCRdb to the early 2020s). For context, the study as a whole: Collaborator samples came from the United States, Italy and Spain and covered acute and convalescent phases of COVID-19. The prospective study material was composed of cDNA or gDNA derived from T cells, B-cell-depleted T cells, or PBMCs. The dataset comprised deeply sampled blood TCRbeta repertoires from subjects exposed to, actively infected with, or recovered from COVID-19. The repertoires were released in a freely available public database intended as a resource for research on the immune response to SARS-CoV-2. The samples were drawn from the first 160 participants of the ongoing ImmuneRACE study and from over a thousand subjects provided by 6 global collaborators. Sample metadata almost always included a de-identified subject ID, COVID-19 status, age in years and sex. Where available, HLA class I and class II types were obtained from metadata supplied by the sample provider rather than from assay-based typing.

TCRbeta CDR3 regions were amplified from genomic DNA using the immunoSEQ Assay, a bias-controlled multiplex PCR. Regarding the original processing steps: Nucleated cell counts per sample were estimated from amplification of reference gene primers within the assay. To quantify the absolute abundance of each unique TCRbeta CDR3 rearrangement, sequence reads were collapsed and filtered. For each sample, productive Simpson clonality was calculated as the square root of Simpson's diversity index over productive rearrangements. TCRdb's version of the immuneACCESS table is confined to in-frame rearrangements and falls short of the full clone set. An unresolved V gene accounts for under half of the shortfall where checked; the remainder is of unknown origin. Clonal size and the V and J genes are those of that table, whereas D and trimming came from the DNA. Across this sample there are roughly 340,000 clones, with about nine tenths seen only once. The leading ten clones occupy roughly 6.6% of the sample.

CDR1 and CDR2 were assigned from the germline V gene as ENHRY and SYGVKD. V loses 4 bases at its end and J loses 4 bases; junction bases beyond the gene matches: 5. Its CDR3 holds 16 amino acids, cysteine through phenylalanine. CDR3 DNA is the only sequence kept; it has 48 bases, read in frame from the first base. In Seattle, one collaborating source enrolled patients while the infection was active and tracked those patients longitudinally over the course of disease. Each collaborating institution followed its own protocols to collect whole blood in K2EDTA tubes. For TCRbeta analysis, collaborators shipped samples as frozen whole blood, isolated PBMCs, or DNA extracted from either of those sample types. A remark on this clone: Its specific antigen is unknown. Base qualities are not provided; no much larger clone lies one nucleotide away.

Broad study findings and their caveats: How much clinical and demographic metadata was included differed by source and by participant, and the metadata was provided uncurated.

Recombination connected TRBV10-3 to TRBJ2-2, with TRBD1 matching 11 junction bases. The specimen was peripheral blood. The TCR comes from an older woman with COVID-19, enrolled during active disease. The DNA sequence reads TGTGCCATCAGTGCAGGGACAGGGGGTAGCACCGGGGAGCTGTTTTTT. Its coded protein is CAISAGTGGSTGELFF.